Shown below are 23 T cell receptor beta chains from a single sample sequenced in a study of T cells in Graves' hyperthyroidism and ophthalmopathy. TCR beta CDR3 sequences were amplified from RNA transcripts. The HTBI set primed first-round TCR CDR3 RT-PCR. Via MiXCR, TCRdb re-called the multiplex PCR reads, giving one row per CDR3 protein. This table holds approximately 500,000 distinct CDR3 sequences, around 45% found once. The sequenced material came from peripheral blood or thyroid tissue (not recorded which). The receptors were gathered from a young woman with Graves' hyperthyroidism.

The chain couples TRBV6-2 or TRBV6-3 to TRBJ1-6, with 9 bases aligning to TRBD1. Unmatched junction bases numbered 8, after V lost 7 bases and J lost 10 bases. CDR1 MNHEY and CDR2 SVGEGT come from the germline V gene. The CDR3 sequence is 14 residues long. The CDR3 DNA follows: TGTGCCAGCAACCGGGACAGGGTGGGGTCACCCCTCCACTTT. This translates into CASNRDRVGSPLHF.

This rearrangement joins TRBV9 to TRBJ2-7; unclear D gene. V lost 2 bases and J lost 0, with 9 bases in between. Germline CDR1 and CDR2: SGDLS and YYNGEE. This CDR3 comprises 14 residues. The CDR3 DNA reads TGTGCCAGCAGCGTCGGTTGGAGCTCCTACGAGCAGTACTTC. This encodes CASSVGWSSYEQYF.

CDR3 in amino acids: CAWRMQGIDAFF. The CDR3 bases are TGTGCCTGGAGGATGCAGGGAATCGACGCTTTCTTT. The chain couples TRBV30 to TRBJ1-1, with TRBD1 as a possible D gene (5 bases). This CDR3 comprises 12 residues. Between the trimmed V and J ends, which lost 3 bases and 11 bases, there was a span of 16 bases. Looked up from germline, CDR1 is GTSNPN and CDR2 is SVGIG (reference sequence).

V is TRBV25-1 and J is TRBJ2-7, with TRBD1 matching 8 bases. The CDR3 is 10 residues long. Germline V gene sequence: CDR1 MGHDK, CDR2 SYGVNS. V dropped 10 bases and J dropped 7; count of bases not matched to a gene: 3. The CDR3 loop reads CATRDREQYF. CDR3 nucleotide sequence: TGTGCCACTCGGGACAGGGAGCAGTACTTC.

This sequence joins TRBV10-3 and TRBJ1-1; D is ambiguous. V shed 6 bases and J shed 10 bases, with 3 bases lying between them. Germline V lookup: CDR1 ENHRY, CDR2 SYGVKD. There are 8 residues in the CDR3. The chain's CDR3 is CAIRGAFF. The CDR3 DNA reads TGTGCCATCAGGGGAGCTTTCTTT.

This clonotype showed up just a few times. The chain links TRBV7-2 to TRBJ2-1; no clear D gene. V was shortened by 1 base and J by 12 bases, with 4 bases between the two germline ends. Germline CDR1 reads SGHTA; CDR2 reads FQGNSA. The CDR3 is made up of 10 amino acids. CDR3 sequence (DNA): TGTGCCAGCAGCTTAGTGTGGCAGTTCTTC. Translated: CASSLVWQFF.

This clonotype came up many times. DNA for the CDR3: TGTGCCAGTAGCACCGGGACACAAAAACTGTTTTTT. Translation: CASSTGTQKLFF. The chain has TRBV19 and TRBJ1-4, with D maybe TRBD1 (6 bases). Between the trimmed V and J ends, which lost 6 bases and 9 bases, there was a span of 11 bases. From germline, CDR1 is LNHDA and CDR2 SQIVND (reference sequence). The CDR3 consists of 12 residues.

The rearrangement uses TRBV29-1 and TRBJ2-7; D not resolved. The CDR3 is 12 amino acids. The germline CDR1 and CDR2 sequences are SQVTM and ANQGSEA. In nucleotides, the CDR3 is TGCAGATATGGCCTGCAGATCTACGAGCAGTACTTC. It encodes CRYGLQIYEQYF.

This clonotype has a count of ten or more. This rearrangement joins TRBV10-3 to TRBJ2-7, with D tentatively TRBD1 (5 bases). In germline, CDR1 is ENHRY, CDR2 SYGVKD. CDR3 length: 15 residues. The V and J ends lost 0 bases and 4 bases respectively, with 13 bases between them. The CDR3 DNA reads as TGTGCCATCAGTGAGTCGAGAGTATCAGGGTACGAGCAGTACTTC. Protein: CAISESRVSGYEQYF.

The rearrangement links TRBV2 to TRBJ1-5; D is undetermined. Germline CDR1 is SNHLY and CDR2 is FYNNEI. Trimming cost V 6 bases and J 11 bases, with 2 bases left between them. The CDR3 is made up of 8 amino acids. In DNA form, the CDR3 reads TGTGCCAGCAGAACCCAGCATTTT. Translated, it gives CASRTQHF.

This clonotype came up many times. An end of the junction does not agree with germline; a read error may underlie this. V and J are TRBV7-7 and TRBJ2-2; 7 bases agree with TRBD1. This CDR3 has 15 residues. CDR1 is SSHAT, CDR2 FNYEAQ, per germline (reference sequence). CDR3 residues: CASSLDRAGTGELFF. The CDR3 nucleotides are TGTGCTAGCAGCCTCGACAGGGCGGGCACCGGGGAGCTGTTTTTT.

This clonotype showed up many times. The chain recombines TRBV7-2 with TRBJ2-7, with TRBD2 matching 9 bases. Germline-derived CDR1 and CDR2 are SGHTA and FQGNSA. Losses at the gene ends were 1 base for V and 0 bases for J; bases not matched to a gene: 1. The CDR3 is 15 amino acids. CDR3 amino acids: CASSLGLAVSYEQYF. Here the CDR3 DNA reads TGTGCCAGCAGCTTAGGACTAGCGGTCTCCTACGAGCAGTACTTC.

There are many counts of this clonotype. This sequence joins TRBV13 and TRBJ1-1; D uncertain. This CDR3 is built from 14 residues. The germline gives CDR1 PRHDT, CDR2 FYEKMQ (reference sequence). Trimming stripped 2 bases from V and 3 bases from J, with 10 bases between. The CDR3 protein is CASSLRYWDTEAFF. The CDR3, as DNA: TGTGCCAGCAGCTTAAGGTACTGGGACACTGAAGCTTTCTTT.

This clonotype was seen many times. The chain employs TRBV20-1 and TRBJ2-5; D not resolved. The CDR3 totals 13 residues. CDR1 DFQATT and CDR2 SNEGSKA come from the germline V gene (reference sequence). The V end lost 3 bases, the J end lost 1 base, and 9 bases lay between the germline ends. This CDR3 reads CSASGFSQETQYF. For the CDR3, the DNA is TGCAGTGCTAGTGGCTTCAGCCAAGAGACCCAGTACTTC.

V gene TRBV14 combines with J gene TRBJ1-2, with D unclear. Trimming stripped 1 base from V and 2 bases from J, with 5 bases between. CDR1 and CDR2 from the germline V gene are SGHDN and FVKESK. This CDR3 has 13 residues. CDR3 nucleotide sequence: TGTGCCAGCAGCCAAGGCCCGAACTATGGCTACACCTTC. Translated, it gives CASSQGPNYGYTF.

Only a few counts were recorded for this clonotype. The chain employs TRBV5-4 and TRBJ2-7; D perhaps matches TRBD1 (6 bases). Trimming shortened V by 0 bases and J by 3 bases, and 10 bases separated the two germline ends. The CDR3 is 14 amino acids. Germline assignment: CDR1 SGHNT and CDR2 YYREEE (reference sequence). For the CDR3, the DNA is TGTGCCAGCAGCTTGGAGGGGGTGAACTACGAGCAGTACTTC. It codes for CASSLEGVNYEQYF.

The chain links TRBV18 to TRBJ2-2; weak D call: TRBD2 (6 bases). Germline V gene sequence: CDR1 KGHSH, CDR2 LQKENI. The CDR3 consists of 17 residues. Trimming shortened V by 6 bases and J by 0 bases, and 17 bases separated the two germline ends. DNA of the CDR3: TGTGCCAGCTCCCCAGATCTAGCGATTGCGAACACCGGGGAGCTGTTTTTT. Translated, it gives CASSPDLAIANTGELFF.

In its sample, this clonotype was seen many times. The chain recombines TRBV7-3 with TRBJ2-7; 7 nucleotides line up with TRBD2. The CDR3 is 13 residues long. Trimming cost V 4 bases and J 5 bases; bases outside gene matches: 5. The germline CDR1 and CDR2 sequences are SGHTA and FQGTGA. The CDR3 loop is CASSWGGKDEQYF. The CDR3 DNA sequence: TGTGCCAGCAGCTGGGGGGGGAAGGACGAGCAGTACTTC.

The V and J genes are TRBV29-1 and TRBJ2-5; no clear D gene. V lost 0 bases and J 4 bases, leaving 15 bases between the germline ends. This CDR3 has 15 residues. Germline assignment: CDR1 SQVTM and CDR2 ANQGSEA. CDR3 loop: CSVEERVVGIETQYF. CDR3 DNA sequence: TGCAGCGTTGAAGAGAGAGTAGTCGGAATAGAGACCCAGTACTTC. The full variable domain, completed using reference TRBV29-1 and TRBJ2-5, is SAVISQKPSRDICQRGTSLTIQCQVDSQVTMMFWYRQQPGQSLTLIATANQGSEATYESGFVIDKFPISRPNLTFSTLTVSNMSPEDSSIYLCSVEERVVGIETQYFGPGTRLLVL.

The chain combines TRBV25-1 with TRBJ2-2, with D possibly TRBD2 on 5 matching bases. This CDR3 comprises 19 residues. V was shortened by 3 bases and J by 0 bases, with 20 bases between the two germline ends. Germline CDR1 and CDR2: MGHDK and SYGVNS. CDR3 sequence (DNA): TGTGCCAGCAGTGATTTCTTAGGAGGAACGGAATCGAACACCGGGGAGCTGTTTTTT. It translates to CASSDFLGGTESNTGELFF.

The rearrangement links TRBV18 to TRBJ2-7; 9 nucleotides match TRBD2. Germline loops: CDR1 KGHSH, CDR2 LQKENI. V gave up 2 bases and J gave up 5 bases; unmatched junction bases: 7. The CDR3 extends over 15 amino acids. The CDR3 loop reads CASSPIAGAPHEQYF. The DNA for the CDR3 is TGTGCCAGCTCACCAATAGCGGGAGCCCCCCACGAGCAGTACTTC.

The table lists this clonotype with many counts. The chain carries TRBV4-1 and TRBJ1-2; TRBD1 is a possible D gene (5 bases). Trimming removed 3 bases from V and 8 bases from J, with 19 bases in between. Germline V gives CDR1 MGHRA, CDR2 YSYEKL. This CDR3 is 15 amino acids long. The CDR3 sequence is CASSQFLWDRTGYTF. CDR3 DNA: TGCGCCAGCAGCCAGTTCCTTTGGGACCGGACAGGCTACACCTTC.

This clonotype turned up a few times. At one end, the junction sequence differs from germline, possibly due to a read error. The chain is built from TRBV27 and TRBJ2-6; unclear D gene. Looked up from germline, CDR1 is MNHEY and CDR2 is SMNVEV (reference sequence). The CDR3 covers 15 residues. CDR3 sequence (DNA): TGCGCCAGCAGTGATATGAGTACTGGGGCCAACGTCCTGACTTTC. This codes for CASSDMSTGANVLTF.